The present TCR beta chain was sequenced within a study of identifying expanded T cells in peripheral blood. The V and J ends lost 4 bases and 6 bases, in that order; junction bases with no gene match: 13. From germline, CDR1 is LNHDA and CDR2 SQIVND (reference sequence). This CDR3 region has 16 residues. Clones were read by immunoSEQ multiplex PCR, and TCRdb kept only the in-frame ones, dropping some. This table holds about 130,000 clones, approximately 86% found once. This TCR was sampled from a person between 18 and 69 years old in good health. The sequencing sample was made of blood. The chain links TRBV19 to TRBJ2-7; TRBD1 agrees at 9 bases. CDR3 in amino acids: CASSSRDRAFASEQYF. In DNA form, the CDR3 reads TGTGCCAGTAGTAGCAGGGACAGGGCTTTCGCGTCCGAGCAGTACTTC.